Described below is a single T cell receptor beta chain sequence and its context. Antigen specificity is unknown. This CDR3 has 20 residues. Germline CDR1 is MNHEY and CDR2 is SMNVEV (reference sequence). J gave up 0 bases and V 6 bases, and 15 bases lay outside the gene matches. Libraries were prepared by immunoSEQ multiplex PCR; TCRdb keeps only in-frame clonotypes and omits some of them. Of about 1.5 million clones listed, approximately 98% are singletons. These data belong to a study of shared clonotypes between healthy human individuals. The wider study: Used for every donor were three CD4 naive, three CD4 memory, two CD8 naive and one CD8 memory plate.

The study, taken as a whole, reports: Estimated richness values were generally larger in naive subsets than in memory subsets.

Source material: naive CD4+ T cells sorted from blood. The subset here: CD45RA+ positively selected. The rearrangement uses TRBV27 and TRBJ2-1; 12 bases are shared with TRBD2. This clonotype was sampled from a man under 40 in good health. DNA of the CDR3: TGTGCCAGCAGAAACCGACCCGGGACTAGCGGGTACAGCTCCTACAATGAGCAGTTCTTC. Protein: CASRNRPGTSGYSSYNEQFF.